Sequencing of this TCR beta chain was carried out in a study of blood T cell repertoires in COVID-19. Study-wide context: Acute-phase and convalescent COVID-19 samples originated in the United States, Italy and Spain. The analysed material was cDNA or gDNA that came from T cells, B-cell-depleted T cells, or PBMCs.

In the original analysis: Estimated nucleated cell counts came from reference gene primer amplification. Clones were read by immunoSEQ multiplex PCR, and TCRdb kept only the in-frame ones, dropping some. V, J and clone size reflect that table, while D and trimming were determined from the DNA. The repertoire holds 150,000 to 200,000 clones, with around 81% as singletons. J gave up 0 bases and V 0 bases, and 4 bases lay outside the gene matches. This CDR3 spans 18 amino acids. CDR1 MGHRA and CDR2 YSYEKL come from the germline V gene. This receptor was obtained from a man aged 60 to 75 with active or convalescent COVID-19. The chain couples TRBV4-1 to TRBJ2-6; 8 bases align to TRBD2. The sequenced material came from peripheral blood. The CDR3 loop is CASSQELAVVSGANVLTF. CDR3 nucleotides: TGCGCCAGCAGCCAAGAACTAGCGGTTGTCTCTGGGGCCAACGTCCTGACTTTC.